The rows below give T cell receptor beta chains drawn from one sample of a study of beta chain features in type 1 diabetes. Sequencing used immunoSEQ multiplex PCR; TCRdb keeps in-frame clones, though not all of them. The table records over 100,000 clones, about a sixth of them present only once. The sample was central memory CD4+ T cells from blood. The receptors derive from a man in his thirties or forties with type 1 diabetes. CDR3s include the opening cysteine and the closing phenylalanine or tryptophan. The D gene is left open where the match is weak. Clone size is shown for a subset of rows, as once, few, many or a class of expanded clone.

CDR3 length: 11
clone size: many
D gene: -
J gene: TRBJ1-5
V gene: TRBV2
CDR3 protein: CASQGGGPQHF
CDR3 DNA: TGTGCCAGCCAGGGCGGGGGTCCCCAGCATTTT

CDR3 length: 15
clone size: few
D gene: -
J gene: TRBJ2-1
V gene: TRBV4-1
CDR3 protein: CASSKYIPGDNEQFF
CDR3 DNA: TGCGCCAGCAGCAAATATATTCCGGGGGACAATGAGCAGTTCTTC

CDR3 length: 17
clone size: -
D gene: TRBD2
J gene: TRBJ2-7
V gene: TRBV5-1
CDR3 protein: CASSLTSGGAEVIEQYF
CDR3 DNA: TGCGCCAGCAGCTTGACTAGCGGGGGCGCTGAAGTTATAGAGCAGTACTTC

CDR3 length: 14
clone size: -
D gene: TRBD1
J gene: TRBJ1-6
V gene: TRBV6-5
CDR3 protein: CASGKQGRNSPLHF
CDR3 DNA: TGTGCCAGCGGGAAACAGGGGCGGAATTCACCCCTCCACTTT

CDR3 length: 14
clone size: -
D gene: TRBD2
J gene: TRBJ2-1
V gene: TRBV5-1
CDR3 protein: CASSLNGLGNEQFF
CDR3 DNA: TGCGCCAGCAGCTTGAACGGACTAGGCAATGAGCAGTTCTTC

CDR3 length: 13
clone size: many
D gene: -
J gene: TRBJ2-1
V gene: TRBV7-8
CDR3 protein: CALQASSYNEQFF
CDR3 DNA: TGTGCCTTACAGGCAAGCTCCTACAATGAGCAGTTCTTC

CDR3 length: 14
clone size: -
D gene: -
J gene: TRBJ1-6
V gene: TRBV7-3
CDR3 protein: CASSASGGNSPLHF
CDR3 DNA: TGTGCCAGCAGTGCATCGGGGGGAAATTCACCCCTCCACTTT

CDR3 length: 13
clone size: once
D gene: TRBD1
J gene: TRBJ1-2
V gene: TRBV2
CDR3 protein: CASSEDRGHGYTF
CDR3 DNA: TGTGCCAGCAGTGAGGACAGGGGCCATGGCTACACCTTC

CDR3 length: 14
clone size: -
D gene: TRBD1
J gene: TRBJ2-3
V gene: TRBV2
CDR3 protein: CASSEGQGWDTQYF
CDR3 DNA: TGTGCCAGCAGTGAAGGACAGGGTTGGGATACGCAGTATTTT

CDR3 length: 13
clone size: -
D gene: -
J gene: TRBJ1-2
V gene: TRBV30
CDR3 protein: CAWSGWGRNGYTF
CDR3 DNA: TGTGCCTGGAGTGGGTGGGGTAGGAATGGCTACACCTTC

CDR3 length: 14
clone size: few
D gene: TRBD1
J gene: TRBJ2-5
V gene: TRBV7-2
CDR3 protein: CASSTPTGVETQYF
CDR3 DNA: TGTGCCAGCAGCACGCCGACAGGGGTAGAGACCCAGTACTTC

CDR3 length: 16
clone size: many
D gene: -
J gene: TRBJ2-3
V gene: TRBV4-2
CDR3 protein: CASSQETGGRPDTQYF
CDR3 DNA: TGTGCCAGCAGCCAAGAAACGGGGGGCCGCCCAGATACGCAGTATTTT

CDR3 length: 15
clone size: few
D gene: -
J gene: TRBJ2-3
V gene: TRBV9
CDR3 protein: CASSVTSTSTDTQYF
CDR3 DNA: TGTGCCAGCAGCGTCACATCTACTAGCACAGATACGCAGTATTTT

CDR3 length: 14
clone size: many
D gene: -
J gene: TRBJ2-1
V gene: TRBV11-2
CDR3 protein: CASSWDFRGNEQFF
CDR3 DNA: TGTGCCAGCAGCTGGGACTTCAGGGGCAATGAGCAGTTCTTC

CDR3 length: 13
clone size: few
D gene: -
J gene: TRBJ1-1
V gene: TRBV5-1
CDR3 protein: CASSKWGDAEAFF
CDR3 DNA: TGCGCCAGCAGCAAATGGGGGGATGCTGAAGCTTTCTTT

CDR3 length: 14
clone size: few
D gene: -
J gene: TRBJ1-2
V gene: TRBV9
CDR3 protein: CASSVGSPFDGYTF
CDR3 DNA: TGTGCCAGCAGCGTAGGAAGCCCATTCGATGGCTACACCTTC

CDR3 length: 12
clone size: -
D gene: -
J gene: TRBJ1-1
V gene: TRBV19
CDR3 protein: CASSMTVTEAFF
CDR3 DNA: TGTGCCAGTAGTATGACAGTCACTGAAGCTTTCTTT

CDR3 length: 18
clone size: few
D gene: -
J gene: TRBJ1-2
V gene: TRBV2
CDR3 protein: CASSEFSTYSFPNYGYTF
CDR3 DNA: TGTGCCAGCAGTGAATTCTCTACATATTCTTTTCCTAACTATGGCTACACCTTC

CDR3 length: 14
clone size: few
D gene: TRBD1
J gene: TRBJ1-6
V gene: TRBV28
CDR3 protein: CASNPDRGDSPLHF
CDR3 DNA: TGTGCCAGCAACCCTGACAGGGGGGATTCACCCCTCCACTTT

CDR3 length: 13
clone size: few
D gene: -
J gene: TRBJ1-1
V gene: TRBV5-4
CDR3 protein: CASSAPGGTEAFF
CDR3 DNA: TGTGCCAGCAGCGCTCCAGGTGGGACTGAAGCTTTCTTT

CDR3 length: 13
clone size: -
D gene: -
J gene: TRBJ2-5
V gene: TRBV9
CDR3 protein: CASSVGTEETQYF
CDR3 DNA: TGTGCCAGCAGCGTAGGGACAGAAGAGACCCAGTACTTC

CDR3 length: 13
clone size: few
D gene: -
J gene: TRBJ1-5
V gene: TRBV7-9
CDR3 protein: CASSLATHGPQHF
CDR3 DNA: TGTGCCAGCAGCTTAGCCACGCATGGGCCCCAGCATTTT

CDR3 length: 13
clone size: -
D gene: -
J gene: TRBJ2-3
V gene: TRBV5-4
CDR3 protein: CAQGHTSTDTQYF
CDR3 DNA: TGTGCTCAGGGGCACACTAGCACAGATACGCAGTATTTT

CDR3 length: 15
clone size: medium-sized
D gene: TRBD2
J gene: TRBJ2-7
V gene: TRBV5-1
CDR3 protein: CASSAGTSVTYEQYF
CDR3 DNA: TGCGCCAGCAGCGCCGGGACTAGCGTAACCTACGAGCAGTACTTC

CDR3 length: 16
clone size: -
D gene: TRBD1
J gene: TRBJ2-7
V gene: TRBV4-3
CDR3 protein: CASSQDRGQGFYEQYF
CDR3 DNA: TGCGCCAGCAGCCAAGATCGGGGACAGGGATTCTACGAGCAGTACTTC

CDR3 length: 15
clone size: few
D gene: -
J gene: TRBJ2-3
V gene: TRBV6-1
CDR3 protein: CASMGAGWGTDTQYF
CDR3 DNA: TGTGCCAGCATGGGGGCGGGATGGGGCACAGATACGCAGTATTTT